This is a list of T cell receptor beta chains from one sample in a study of cytomegalovirus exposure and HLA in healthy donors. Clones were sequenced by immunoSEQ multiplex PCR, and TCRdb holds only the in-frame ones, with some missing. The sample holds some 170,000 clones, around 79% seen once. The source material was PBMCs. Receptors were obtained from a man between 35 and 55 years old in good health and CMV-seropositive. CDR3s include the opening cysteine and the closing phenylalanine or tryptophan. The D gene is left open where the match is weak. Clone size, where shown, is once, few, many, or a class for clones that have expanded.

abundance	d_gene	v_gene	j_gene	CDR3aa	CDR3nt
NA	NA	TRBV28	TRBJ2-5	CASSLGSRETQYF	TGTGCCAGCAGCCTAGGGAGTCGGGAGACCCAGTACTTC
few	NA	TRBV28	TRBJ1-5	CASRLWAQPQHF	TGTGCCAGCAGGCTCTGGGCTCAGCCCCAGCATTTT
once	TRBD1	TRBV5-1	TRBJ1-6	CASSLGAGGSFSPLHF	TGCGCCAGCAGCTTGGGGGCAGGGGGTAGTTTTTCACCCCTCCACTTT
NA	TRBD2	TRBV7-8	TRBJ2-2	CASSFGSGSNTGELFF	TGTGCCAGCAGCTTTGGTAGCGGGTCGAACACCGGGGAGCTGTTTTTT
NA	NA	TRBV6-6	TRBJ2-5	CASSYGDKGTQYF	TGTGCCAGCAGTTACGGGGACAAGGGGACCCAGTACTTC
NA	NA	TRBV5-1	TRBJ2-3	CASRETGHPTDTQYF	TGCGCCAGCAGAGAGACAGGACACCCCACAGATACGCAGTATTTT
NA	TRBD2	TRBV6-4	TRBJ2-1	CASSVGLAGAGEQFF	TGTGCCAGCAGTGTAGGGCTAGCGGGAGCGGGTGAGCAGTTCTTC
NA	TRBD2	TRBV30	TRBJ2-2	CAWSVLAASTGELFF	TGTGCCTGGAGTGTTCTAGCGGCTTCCACCGGGGAGCTGTTTTTT
NA	NA	TRBV9	TRBJ2-5	CAHLRETQYF	TGTGCCCATCTCCGGGAGACCCAGTACTTC
NA	NA	TRBV5-1	TRBJ2-1	CASSPYSGAAYNEQFF	TGCGCCAGCAGCCCGTATTCAGGGGCGGCCTACAATGAGCAGTTCTTC
NA	NA	TRBV28	TRBJ2-6	CATGRMESGANGLTF	TGTGCCACCGGCCGAATGGAATCTGGGGCCAACGGCCTGACTTTC
NA	TRBD1	TRBV6-5	TRBJ2-7	CASSTTGLGFGEQYF	TGTGCCAGCAGTACGACAGGGCTGGGATTCGGCGAGCAGTACTTC
NA	NA	TRBV5-1	TRBJ1-4	CASSDGGSGATNEKLFF	TGCGCCAGCAGCGATGGGGGAAGCGGGGCCACTAATGAAAAACTGTTTTTT
NA	NA	TRBV6-5	TRBJ2-1	CASRGSESEQFF	TGTGCCAGCAGGGGTTCGGAGAGTGAGCAGTTCTTC
NA	TRBD2	TRBV10-3	TRBJ2-3	CAIKEWAGVTDTQYF	TGTGCCATCAAGGAGTGGGCGGGAGTGACAGATACGCAGTATTTT
NA	TRBD2	TRBV13	TRBJ2-7	CASSPTNRQAGAVGEQYF	TGTGCCAGCAGCCCCACTAACCGCCAAGCGGGGGCGGTGGGCGAGCAGTACTTC
NA	TRBD2	TRBV11-1	TRBJ2-1	CASSLTSGRVNEQFF	TGTGCCAGCAGCTTAACTAGCGGGAGAGTGAATGAGCAGTTCTTC
NA	TRBD1	TRBV5-5	TRBJ2-7	CASSLAPGGRDYEQYF	TGTGCCAGCAGCTTGGCCCCAGGGGGTAGGGACTACGAGCAGTACTTC
once	NA	TRBV6-5	TRBJ2-7	CASSYSRGDHEQYF	TGTGCCAGCAGTTACTCCAGGGGCGACCACGAGCAGTACTTC
NA	TRBD1	TRBV29-1	TRBJ2-6	CSGLTGGRAGANVLTF	TGCAGCGGACTAACAGGGGGTAGGGCTGGGGCCAACGTCCTGACTTTC
NA	TRBD1	TRBV6-5	TRBJ2-7	CASFGQGAYEQYF	TGTGCCAGCTTCGGACAGGGGGCATACGAGCAGTACTTC
NA	NA	TRBV27	TRBJ2-7	CASRPLRDNSYEQYF	TGTGCCAGTCGACCACTCCGGGACAACTCCTACGAGCAGTACTTC
few	NA	TRBV6-1	TRBJ2-7	CASSEEGTATYEQYF	TGTGCCAGCAGTGAAGAAGGGACTGCAACCTACGAGCAGTACTTC
few	NA	TRBV19	TRBJ1-2	CASRQGSPFDYGYTF	TGTGCCAGTAGACAGGGCTCCCCTTTCGACTATGGCTACACCTTC
few	NA	TRBV28	TRBJ1-2	CASSPPGLRGYTF	TGTGCCAGCAGTCCCCCCGGTCTTCGGGGCTACACCTTC
NA	NA	TRBV29-1	TRBJ2-7	CSVGSLSSYEQYF	TGCAGCGTTGGGAGTTTGAGCTCCTACGAGCAGTACTTC
NA	NA	TRBV9	TRBJ2-1	CASSVRTHGDEQFF	TGTGCCAGCAGCGTACGGACTCATGGCGATGAGCAGTTCTTC
few	NA	TRBV5-1	TRBJ2-1	CASSGGGQFEQFF	TGCGCCAGCAGCGGGGGCGGACAGTTTGAGCAGTTCTTC
NA	TRBD1	TRBV28	TRBJ1-4	CASSLGQGAEKLFF	TGTGCCAGCAGTTTGGGACAGGGGGCTGAAAAACTGTTTTTT
NA	TRBD2	TRBV5-1	TRBJ2-7	CASSSGVAGGEGQYF	TGCGCCAGCAGCTCTGGGGTTGCGGGAGGAGAAGGACAGTACTTC
NA	TRBD2	TRBV5-1	TRBJ2-5	CASSSRRGAGAGETQYF	TGCGCCAGCAGCTCACGCCGCGGAGCGGGAGCGGGGGAGACCCAGTACTTC
once	NA	TRBV28	TRBJ2-7	CASRTGQYYEQYF	TGTGCCAGCAGGACCGGACAGTACTACGAGCAGTACTTC
NA	TRBD2	TRBV10-3	TRBJ2-3	CAISPATSGNTDTQYF	TGTGCCATCAGTCCCGCGACTAGCGGAAACACAGATACGCAGTATTTT
NA	TRBD1	TRBV19	TRBJ2-2	CASGQGYTGELFF	TGTGCCAGTGGACAGGGGTACACCGGGGAGCTGTTTTTT
NA	NA	TRBV5-1	TRBJ2-2	CASSLVGSTTGELFF	TGCGCCAGCAGCTTGGTGGGCTCGACCACCGGGGAGCTGTTTTTT
NA	NA	TRBV29-1	TRBJ1-1	CSVEDPQRGNPEAFF	TGCAGCGTTGAAGACCCACAAAGGGGGAACCCTGAAGCTTTCTTT
NA	TRBD2	TRBV19	TRBJ2-1	CASRIAGGHEQFF	TGTGCCAGCCGCATTGCGGGAGGGCATGAGCAGTTCTTC
once	NA	TRBV9	TRBJ2-7	CASSKGVRGTYEQYF	TGTGCCAGCAGCAAAGGAGTGAGGGGGACCTACGAGCAGTACTTC
NA	TRBD1	TRBV5-1	TRBJ2-1	CASSLLGQGAGNEQFF	TGCGCCAGCAGCTTGTTAGGACAGGGGGCTGGGAATGAGCAGTTCTTC
few	NA	TRBV5-1	TRBJ2-7	CASSLNRETEQYF	TGCGCCAGCAGCTTGAACAGGGAGACCGAGCAGTACTTC
NA	TRBD1	TRBV19	TRBJ2-1	CASSIRQGADNEQFF	TGTGCCAGTAGTATTAGACAGGGGGCCGACAATGAGCAGTTCTTC
NA	NA	TRBV27	TRBJ2-7	CASSLRDPNEQYF	TGTGCCAGCAGTTTGAGGGATCCCAACGAGCAGTACTTC
NA	TRBD1	TRBV5-1	TRBJ1-2	CASSLVGQTGGYGYTF	TGCGCCAGCAGCTTGGTCGGTCAGACAGGGGGCTATGGCTACACCTTC
NA	NA	TRBV14	TRBJ2-1	CASSTVQSSYNEQFF	TGTGCCAGCAGCACAGTTCAGAGCTCCTACAATGAGCAGTTCTTC
NA	NA	TRBV5-4	TRBJ1-3	CASSLEGISGNTIYF	TGTGCCAGCAGCTTGGAGGGGATCTCTGGAAACACCATATATTTT